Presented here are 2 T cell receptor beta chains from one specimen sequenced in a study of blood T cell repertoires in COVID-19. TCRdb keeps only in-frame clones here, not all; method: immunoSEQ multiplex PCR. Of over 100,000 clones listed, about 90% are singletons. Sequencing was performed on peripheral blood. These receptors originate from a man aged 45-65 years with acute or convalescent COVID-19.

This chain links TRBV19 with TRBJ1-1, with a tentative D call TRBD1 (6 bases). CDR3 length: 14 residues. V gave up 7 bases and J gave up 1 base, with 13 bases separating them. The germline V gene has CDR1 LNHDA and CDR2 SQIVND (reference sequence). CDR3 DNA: TGTGCCAGTAATGAAAGGGACACGAACACTGAAGCTTTCTTT. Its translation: CASNERDTNTEAFF. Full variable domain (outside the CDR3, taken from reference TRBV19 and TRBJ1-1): DGGITQSPKYLFRKEGQNVTLSCEQNLNHDAMYWYRQDPGQGLRLIYYSQIVNDFQKGDIAEGYSVSREKKESFPLTVTSAQKNPTAFYLCASNERDTNTEAFFGQGTRLTVV.

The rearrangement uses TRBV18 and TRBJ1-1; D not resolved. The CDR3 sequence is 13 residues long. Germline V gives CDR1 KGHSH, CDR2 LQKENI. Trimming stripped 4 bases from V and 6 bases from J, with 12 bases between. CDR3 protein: CASSRGPSAEAFF. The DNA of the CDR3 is TGTGCCAGCTCACGAGGCCCTAGTGCTGAAGCTTTCTTT.